The T cell receptor (beta chain) under discussion was sequenced for a study of cytomegalovirus exposure and HLA in healthy donors. Study summary: Ancestry clustering placed around four fifths of under 450 genotyped donors in the Caucasian-associated cluster.

The study ran its PCR with 60 Vbeta and 13 Jbeta primers. Profiling relied on immunoSEQ multiplex PCR, and the TCRdb table lists in-frame clones only, not all of them. The repertoire holds about 130,000 clones, roughly 74% seen once, with nearly 6% in the top ten. V was trimmed by 2 bases and J by 8 bases, leaving 16 bases between them. The CDR3 is 15 amino acids. CDR1 is MNHNS and CDR2 is SASEGT in the germline V gene. This chain connects TRBV6-1 to TRBJ1-5; D not certain. This clonotype was sampled from a woman between 50 and 59 years old in good health and CMV-seropositive. Specimen: PBMCs. CDR3 residues: CASSERGRSIKPQHF. CDR3 nucleotide sequence: TGTGCCAGCAGTGAACGGGGTCGGAGTATCAAGCCCCAGCATTTT.